A single sample is the source of the 20 T cell receptor beta chains below, sequenced in a study of human T cells and chemical hapten exposure. In TCRdb, the RACE reads were re-called with MiXCR into one record per CDR3 protein. This sample has approximately 260,000 distinct CDR3 sequences, with about 9% found just once. The time point was: pre-sensitization, week 0. Treatment in this sample: therapeutic diphenylcyclopropenone sensitization with weekly scalp DPC. The source was whole blood, collected in connection with sensitization to the hapten diphenylcyclopropenone (DPC). All receptors come from a woman aged 40 to 55 with alopecia areata. Some clones in this sample may be carry-over from other donors' samples.

This clonotype was seen repeatedly, ten times or more. J is TRBJ1-6 and V is TRBV6-1; possibly TRBD1 for D (5 bases). Trimming removed 1 base from V and 8 bases from J, with 15 bases in between. The germline gives CDR1 MNHNS, CDR2 SASEGT. The CDR3 sequence is 16 residues long. The CDR3 loop is CASSEEFRAGYSPLHF. CDR3 nucleotides: TGTGCCAGCAGTGAAGAGTTTAGGGCAGGGTATTCACCCCTCCACTTT.

This clonotype has a handful of counts. The rearrangement uses TRBV7-2 and TRBJ1-4; D gene unclear. Trimming cost V 5 bases and J 5 bases, with 9 bases left between them. This CDR3 contains 13 residues. From germline, CDR1 is SGHTA and CDR2 FQGNSA. CDR3 amino acids: CASSRSNNEKLFF. The DNA for the CDR3 is TGTGCCAGCAGCCGTTCGAACAATGAAAAACTGTTTTTT. Based on the CDR3 plus reference TRBV7-2 and TRBJ1-4, the full variable domain is GAGVSQSPSNKVTEKGKDVELRCDPISGHTALYWYRQSLGQGLEFLIYFQGNSAPDKSGLPSDRFSAERTGGSVSTLTIQRTQQEDSAVYLCASSRSNNEKLFFGSGTQLSVL.

Ten or more counts support this clonotype. This chain uses TRBV4-2 with TRBJ2-7, with D possibly TRBD1 on 6 matching bases. Germline V gene sequence: CDR1 LGHNA, CDR2 YNFKEQ. Trimming removed 0 bases from V and 1 base from J, with 19 bases in between. The CDR3 extends over 18 amino acids. CDR3 amino acids: CASSQDLSRDTHSYEQYF. CDR3 bases: TGTGCCAGCAGCCAAGATCTTTCCCGGGACACCCATTCCTACGAGCAGTACTTC.

V usage is TRBV12-3 or TRBV12-4 and J usage is TRBJ2-4; TRBD1 aligns across 8 bases. V was pared by 6 bases and J by 3 bases, with 7 bases of the junction left unmatched. CDR3 size: 15 residues. The CDR3 region is CASSPTGEVKNIQYF. The CDR3 DNA reads as TGTGCCAGCAGCCCGACAGGGGAAGTCAAAAACATTCAGTACTTC.

This clonotype has at least ten counts. The J gene is TRBJ2-5, the V gene TRBV5-5, with D possibly TRBD2 on 6 matching bases. Germline lookup yields CDR1 SGHKS and CDR2 YYEKEE (reference sequence). V was trimmed by 5 bases and J by 2 bases, leaving 10 bases between them. This CDR3 comprises 13 residues. The CDR3 protein is CASRVGGQETQYF. As DNA, the CDR3 is TGTGCCAGCAGGGTGGGGGGACAAGAGACCCAGTACTTC.

The chain is built from TRBV20-1 and TRBJ2-7; D possibly corresponds to TRBD1 (6 bases). The CDR3 extends over 13 amino acids. Germline lookup yields CDR1 DFQATT and CDR2 SNEGSKA (reference sequence). V lost 2 bases to trimming and J lost 6 bases, with 14 bases between them. The CDR3 coding sequence is TGCAGTGCTAGACAGGGGCGGTTGGGCGAGCAGTACTTC. Protein: CSARQGRLGEQYF.

This clonotype has more than one count but fewer than ten. This chain joins TRBV12-3 or TRBV12-4 and TRBJ2-1; TRBD2 aligns across 9 bases. V was clipped by 6 bases and J by 9 bases; unmatched bases: 12. The CDR3 is 15 residues long. The CDR3, as DNA: TGTGCCAGCAGCCAGTCCGCGGGAGGGCCGCCTGAGCAGTTCTTC. It is translated as CASSQSAGGPPEQFF.

Only a few counts were recorded for this clonotype. V is TRBV20-1 and J is TRBJ2-3; D may be TRBD2 (5 bases). In germline, CDR1 is DFQATT, CDR2 SNEGSKA (reference sequence). The CDR3 is made up of 17 amino acids. V shed 6 bases and J shed 0 bases, with 22 bases lying between them. The CDR3 nucleotides are TGCAGTGCCACAGACCGTTTCAGCGGAGACAGCACAGATACGCAGTATTTT. It is translated as CSATDRFSGDSTDTQYF.

This clonotype has just one count. Compared with germline, one end of the junction differs, possibly owing to a read error. The chain is built from TRBV29-1 and TRBJ2-6, with a tentative D call TRBD1 (6 bases). Germline loops: CDR1 SQVTM, CDR2 ANQGSEA. The length of the CDR3 is 15 residues. DNA of the CDR3: TGCAGCGTACAGGGTCTCACCCCTGGGGCCAACGCCCTGACTTTC. It yields the protein CSVQGLTPGANALTF.

This clonotype was counted a few times. CDR3 coding DNA: TGTGCCATCAGTGAGGGCGGGAGGGCCTCAGATACGCAGTATTTT. Protein sequence: CAISEGGRASDTQYF. The chain combines TRBV10-3 with TRBJ2-3; 9 bases line up with TRBD2. With V trimmed by 2 bases and J by 4 bases, 4 bases remained unmatched. Germline CDR1 ENHRY, CDR2 SYGVKD. The CDR3 has 15 amino acids.

This clonotype showed up many times. One junction end does not reproduce the germline sequence, and a read error may be involved. The V and J genes are TRBV11-1 and TRBJ2-1, with TRBD2 as a possible D gene (6 bases). Germline V gene sequence: CDR1 SGHAT, CDR2 FQDESV (reference sequence). This CDR3 region has 14 residues. The chain's CDR3 is CASSLANSYNEQFF. CDR3 DNA: TGTGCCAGCAGCCTAGCGAATTCCTACAATGAGCAGTTCTTC. Full variable domain (rest looked up from reference TRBV11-1 and TRBJ2-1): EAEVAQSPRYKITEKSQAVAFWCDPISGHATLYWYRQILGQGPELLVQFQDESVVDDSQLPKDRFSAERLKGVDSTLKIQPAELGDSAMYLCASSLANSYNEQFFGPGTRLTVL.

This clonotype was detected many times. The gene calls are TRBV29-1 and TRBJ2-2; 8 bases fit TRBD2. The V segment lost 3 bases and the J segment 9 bases; nucleotides outside the gene matches: 3. The CDR3 runs to 12 residues. CDR1 is SQVTM and CDR2 is ANQGSEA in the germline V gene. The CDR3 DNA follows: TGCAGCGTTGACGGTAGCGGGAGGGAGCTGTTTTTT. Its protein is CSVDGSGRELFF.

This clonotype came up many times. The J gene is TRBJ1-1, the V gene TRBV12-3 or TRBV12-4; no firm D call. Trimming took 3 bases from V and 6 from J, leaving 14 bases between them. CDR3 length: 14 residues. DNA for the CDR3: TGTGCCAGCAGTTTTACCTTAGGCGGGCCTGAAGCTTTCTTT. Its translation is CASSFTLGGPEAFF.

In this sample, this clonotype turned up a few times. This rearrangement joins TRBV6-2 or TRBV6-3 to TRBJ2-2; D gene unclear. Trimming removed 2 bases from V and 3 bases from J, with 7 bases in between. Germline V gene sequence: CDR1 MNHEY, CDR2 SVGEGT. The CDR3 runs 14 residues. CDR3 sequence (DNA): TGTGCCAGCAGTTACGGGCAGTACACCGGGGAGCTGTTTTTT. Protein: CASSYGQYTGELFF.

A remark on this clonotype: This may come from a read error, since a much larger clone is one base off. V and J are TRBV4-2 and TRBJ1-1; D is possibly TRBD1 (5 bases). CDR1 is LGHNA and CDR2 is YNFKEQ in the germline V gene. The length of the CDR3 is 14 residues. Trimming cost V 1 base and J 4 bases, with 10 bases left between them. CDR3 residues: CASSQGQGITEAFF. For the CDR3, the DNA is TGTGCCAGCAGCCAAGGTCAGGGTATCACTGAAGCTTTCTTT.

This clonotype has ten or more counts. The chain uses TRBV4-2 and TRBJ2-7, with 9 nucleotides matching TRBD1. The junction had 11 bases not matched to a gene; V was cut back by 3 bases and J by 5 bases. The CDR3 length is 16 residues. Germline CDR1 reads LGHNA; CDR2 reads YNFKEQ. CDR3 coding DNA: TGTGCCAGCAGCCAGATGTCCGGGACAGGGATACACGAGCAGTACTTC. Its protein product is CASSQMSGTGIHEQYF.

This clonotype was detected ten times or more. The V and J genes are TRBV15 and TRBJ1-5; a possible D gene is TRBD1 (6 bases). V dropped 1 base and J dropped 6 bases, with 10 bases sitting between them. Germline CDR1 LNHNV, CDR2 YYDKDF (reference sequence). This CDR3 contains 14 residues. Written as DNA, the CDR3 is TGTGCCACCAGCAGAGTAGGGGGTGTTCAGCCCCAGCATTTT. This sequence encodes CATSRVGGVQPQHF.

The CDR3 nucleotides are TGTGCCAGCAGTGAAGTTGGCAGGGGATACAATGAGCAGTTCTTC. Translated, it gives CASSEVGRGYNEQFF. The V gene is TRBV6-1, the J gene TRBJ2-1, with D perhaps TRBD1 (6 bases). The CDR3 is 15 residues long. With 1 base removed from V and 4 bases from J, the gap between germline ends came to 11 bases. Germline loops: CDR1 MNHNS, CDR2 SASEGT.

This clonotype has more than one count but fewer than ten. V and J are TRBV20-1 and TRBJ1-2; the D gene is possibly TRBD1 (6 bases). The CDR3 contains 13 residues. The germline gives CDR1 DFQATT, CDR2 SNEGSKA (reference sequence). Trimming removed 3 bases from V and 7 bases from J, with 15 bases in between. In DNA form, the CDR3 reads TGCAGTGCTAGGAAGCATAAGGGGGGTGGCTACACCTTC. Its translation: CSARKHKGGGYTF.

This clonotype was found a few times. The V call is TRBV20-1, the J call TRBJ2-5; 8 bases line up with TRBD2. The CDR3 extends over 16 amino acids. CDR1 is DFQATT and CDR2 is SNEGSKA in the germline V gene (reference sequence). The V segment lost 4 bases and the J segment 2 bases; nucleotides outside the gene matches: 12. The CDR3 protein is CSATPRVAGKQETQYF. CDR3 DNA: TGCAGTGCTACCCCGCGGGTAGCGGGGAAACAAGAGACCCAGTACTTC.